These T cell receptor beta chains were read from a single sample in a study of T-cell reconstitution after alpha-beta-depleted transplantation in children. TCRdb re-analysed the PCR reads in MiXCR, keeping a single row per CDR3 protein. The sample records about 580,000 distinct CDR3 sequences, around 23% being singletons. Specimen: PBMCs, mostly from graft donor cells, collected 360 days after TCRalphabeta/CD19-depleted stem cell transplant. These receptors were taken from a boy younger than two who had a stem cell transplant for acute myeloid leukemia, so the T cells may come from the graft donor. CDR3s include the opening cysteine and the closing phenylalanine or tryptophan. A D gene is named only where the DNA matches it firmly. Part of the rows lack a size; the others show once, few, many or a class for expanded clones.

DNA	CDR3	D	J	V	size
TGTGCCAGCAGCCCGAACAGGGCTGGGACCCAGTACTTC	CASSPNRAGTQYF	-	TRBJ2-5	TRBV14	-
TGTGCCAGCAGTGACCCACAACGGAGCACAGATACGCAGTATTTT	CASSDPQRSTDTQYF	-	TRBJ2-3	TRBV27	-
TGTGCCATCAGAGGGGACAGGGGAGGACCAGGGGGTCAGCCCCAGCATTTT	CAIRGDRGGPGGQPQHF	TRBD1	TRBJ1-5	TRBV10-3	-
TGTGCCAGCAGCTTAATAGTGCTCGGGGGGTACACTGAAGCTTTCTTT	CASSLIVLGGYTEAFF	-	TRBJ1-1	TRBV7-9	-
TGCAGTGCGACCAGTTGGAGAAACACCATATATTTT	CSATSWRNTIYF	-	TRBJ1-3	TRBV20-1	-
TGTGCCAGCAGAAGGGGGACAGGCACTGAAGCTTTCTTT	CASRRGTGTEAFF	TRBD1	TRBJ1-1	TRBV7-6	-
TGTGCCAGCAATCTGGCGGGGGCCGATCGGGGCCGCACAGATACGCAGTATTTT	CASNLAGADRGRTDTQYF	-	TRBJ2-3	TRBV27	-
TGTGCCAGTAGTATCGGGGGCCCATACACTGAAGCTTTCTTT	CASSIGGPYTEAFF	-	TRBJ1-1	TRBV19	many
TGCAGCGTTGGAGAGCGGGGGGGATCCTACGAGCAGTACTTC	CSVGERGGSYEQYF	TRBD2	TRBJ2-7	TRBV29-1	few
TGTGCCAGCAGCTTAGATGTAAGGGGAGAGGAGCAGTTCTTC	CASSLDVRGEEQFF	-	TRBJ2-1	TRBV7-9	-
TGCAGCGTTGAGGGCCTACGGGGGGACAATGAGCAGTTCTTC	CSVEGLRGDNEQFF	TRBD2	TRBJ2-1	TRBV29-1	few
TGTGCCAGCAGCTTAGGACAGTATGGGGGGGGGCAGCCCCAGCATTTT	CASSLGQYGGGQPQHF	-	TRBJ1-5	TRBV12-3/TRBV12-4	-
TGCGCCAGCAGCCCTCTGACAGGAAACTATGGCTACACCTTC	CASSPLTGNYGYTF	-	TRBJ1-2	TRBV5-1	-
TGTGCCAGCAGCCAAGCCCTGGGGCCCCCCTACAATGAGCAGTTCTTC	CASSQALGPPYNEQFF	-	TRBJ2-1	TRBV14	many
TGTGCCAGCAGTGATGCCCCAGCGGCGAACTATGGCTACACCTTC	CASSDAPAANYGYTF	-	TRBJ1-2	TRBV25-1	few
TGTGCTAGTGGTTTGGATGGACTAGCGGGGACCGGGGAGCTGTTTTTT	CASGLDGLAGTGELFF	TRBD2	TRBJ2-2	TRBV12-5	-
TGCAGTGCCAAGGCAGGGGCTAACTATGGCTACACCTTC	CSAKAGANYGYTF	-	TRBJ1-2	TRBV20-1	-
TGCGCCAGCAGCCCCAGTATGGGGAGTGCCAATGAGCAGTTCTTC	CASSPSMGSANEQFF	-	TRBJ2-1	TRBV4-3	-
TGTGCCAGCACAACAGGAGGGCTCTCCTACAATGAGCAGTTCTTC	CASTTGGLSYNEQFF	-	TRBJ2-1	TRBV11-2	-
TGTGCCAGCAGCTTATCCGGGACTACTCAAGAGACCCAGTACTTC	CASSLSGTTQETQYF	TRBD2	TRBJ2-5	TRBV7-3	few
TGTGCCACCAGCAGAGATTTTACAGGGGATAGGGATGGCTACACCTTC	CATSRDFTGDRDGYTF	TRBD1	TRBJ1-2	TRBV15	many
TGCAGTGCGGAAGGTCGGGGCAGGGGCACTGAAGCTTTCTTT	CSAEGRGRGTEAFF	-	TRBJ1-1	TRBV20-1	few
TGTGCCAGCAGTCTGGTTTTGGACACTGAAGCTTTCTTT	CASSLVLDTEAFF	-	TRBJ1-1	TRBV12-3/TRBV12-4	-
TGTGCCACCAGTGATCTCAGGGGAGTGGTAGAGACCCAGTACTTC	CATSDLRGVVETQYF	-	TRBJ2-5	TRBV24-1	few
TGTGCCAGCTCACCACGACAGCAAGAGACCCAGTACTTC	CASSPRQQETQYF	-	TRBJ2-5	TRBV18	many
TGCTGTGCTGAGCCCTCGGGATGGCGGGGGGGAAAGCAGTTCTTC	CCAEPSGWRGGKQFF	TRBD2	TRBJ2-1	TRBV20-1	few
TGTGCCACCAGTGATTTGGCGGGGGCCCTACTGTTCTTC	CATSDLAGALLFF	-	TRBJ2-1	TRBV24-1	many
TGTGCCACTAACGGACGGGAGACCCAGTACTTC	CATNGRETQYF	-	TRBJ2-5	TRBV24-1	many
TGTGCCAGCAGTTTTGAGTTCTACGAGCAGTACTTC	CASSFEFYEQYF	-	TRBJ2-7	TRBV12-3/TRBV12-4	-
TGTGCCAGCAGCTTAGATTCAACCGGGACAGCCTACAATGAGCAGTTCTTC	CASSLDSTGTAYNEQFF	TRBD1	TRBJ2-1	TRBV11-2	many
TGCAGTGCTAGAGATGGGGGGGTTCAAGAGACCCAGTACTTC	CSARDGGVQETQYF	TRBD2	TRBJ2-5	TRBV20-1	-
TGTGCCAGCAGTTACCTGCGGGGGGGCCGGAACACCGGGGAGCTGTTTTTT	CASSYLRGGRNTGELFF	TRBD2	TRBJ2-2	TRBV6-5	-
TGCAGTGCTAGGTCGGTGTACCAAGAGACCCAGTACTTC	CSARSVYQETQYF	-	TRBJ2-5	TRBV20-1	-
TGCAGTGCCCTGGGCCGTACGCAGTATTTT	CSALGRTQYF	-	TRBJ2-3	TRBV20-1	many
TGCAGTGCTAGGAAGGGTAGGGTGGGGTACGAGCAGTACTTC	CSARKGRVGYEQYF	-	TRBJ2-7	TRBV20-1	-
TGTGCCAGCAGTTGGACAGCCCCTGGGGCCAACGTCCTGACTTTC	CASSWTAPGANVLTF	-	TRBJ2-6	TRBV12-3/TRBV12-4	-
TGTGCTAGTGGTCCCCCAGGGAGCTCCTACAATGAGCAGTTCTTC	CASGPPGSSYNEQFF	-	TRBJ2-1	TRBV12-5	few
TGTGCCAGCAGTAATCGTGACGGGGGGGGAGAGGCCCAGTACTTC	CASSNRDGGGEAQYF	TRBD2	TRBJ2-5	TRBV7-2	-
TGCAGTGCTAGAGATCCCACCTTAAGAGATACGCAGTATTTT	CSARDPTLRDTQYF	-	TRBJ2-3	TRBV20-1	many